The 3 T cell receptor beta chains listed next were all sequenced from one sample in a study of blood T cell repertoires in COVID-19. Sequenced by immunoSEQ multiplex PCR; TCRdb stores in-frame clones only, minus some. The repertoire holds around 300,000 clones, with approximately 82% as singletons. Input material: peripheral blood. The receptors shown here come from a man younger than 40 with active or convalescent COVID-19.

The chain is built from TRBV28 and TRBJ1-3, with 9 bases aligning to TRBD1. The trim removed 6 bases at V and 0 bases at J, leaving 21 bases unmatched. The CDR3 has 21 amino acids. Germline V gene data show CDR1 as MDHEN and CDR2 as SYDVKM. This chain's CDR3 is CASRRRSRDRVSALSGNTIYF. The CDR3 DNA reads TGTGCCAGCAGACGAAGGTCCCGGGACAGGGTCTCGGCCCTCTCTGGAAACACCATATATTTT.

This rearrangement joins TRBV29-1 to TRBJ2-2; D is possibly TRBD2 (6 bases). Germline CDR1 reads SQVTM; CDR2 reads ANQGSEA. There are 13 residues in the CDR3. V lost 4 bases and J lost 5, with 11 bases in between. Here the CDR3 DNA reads TGCAGCGTTGCGGGAGCGGGTACCGGGGAGCTGTTTTTT. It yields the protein CSVAGAGTGELFF.

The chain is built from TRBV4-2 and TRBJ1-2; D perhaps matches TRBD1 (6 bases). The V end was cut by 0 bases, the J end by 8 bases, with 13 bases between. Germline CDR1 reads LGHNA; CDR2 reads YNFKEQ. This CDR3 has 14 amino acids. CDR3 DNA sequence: TGTGCCAGCAGCCAAGAGTGGGGGCGAGCCGGCTACACCTTC. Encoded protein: CASSQEWGRAGYTF.